The 10 T cell receptor beta chains in this list originate from one sample, sequenced in a study of blood T cell repertoires in COVID-19. Profiled with immunoSEQ multiplex PCR; TCRdb holds only in-frame clones, not every one. The sample lists roughly 90,000 clones, 65% to 85% occurring once. Sequenced material: peripheral blood. The receptors stem from a woman at least 80 years old with active or convalescent COVID-19.

As DNA, the CDR3 is TGTGCCACCTTGACAGGGACGGGGGTTGGGACAGATACGCAGTATTTT. Translating it yields CATLTGTGVGTDTQYF. The chain recombines TRBV28 with TRBJ2-3; the D gene is possibly TRBD1 (7 bases). The CDR3 loop spans 16 amino acids. CDR1 is MDHEN, CDR2 SYDVKM, per germline. Trimming removed 10 bases from V and 3 bases from J, with 23 bases in between.

The genes are TRBV11-2 and TRBJ2-1; unclear D gene. Trimming took off 5 bases at V and 6 bases at J, with 11 bases between the two ends. This CDR3 contains 13 residues. From germline, CDR1 is SGHAT and CDR2 FQNNGV. CDR3 in amino acids: CASSQLLSNEQFF. CDR3 sequence (DNA): TGTGCCAGCAGCCAACTCCTCTCCAATGAGCAGTTCTTC.

In its sample, this clone was seen a few times. The chain joins TRBV2 to TRBJ1-4; D perhaps matches TRBD1 (5 bases). Germline loops: CDR1 SNHLY, CDR2 FYNNEI. The CDR3 sequence is 14 residues long. V was clipped by 6 bases and J by 11 bases, with 19 bases between them. CDR3 in amino acids: CASRGDSIAAKLFF. CDR3 nucleotide sequence: TGTGCCAGCAGGGGCGACAGCATCGCGGCCAAACTGTTTTTT.

V and J are TRBV7-9 and TRBJ2-2, with TRBD1 as a possible D gene (5 bases). This CDR3 is 15 amino acids long. Per germline, CDR1 SEHNR and CDR2 FQNEAQ (reference sequence). V was cut by 3 bases and J by 0 bases, with 8 bases left in between. This CDR3 is CASSFGQANTGELFF. The CDR3 DNA sequence: TGTGCCAGCAGCTTTGGACAAGCGAACACCGGGGAGCTGTTTTTT. The variable domain in full, with the rest retrieved from reference TRBV7-9 and TRBJ2-2, is DTGVSQNPRHKITKRGQNVTFRCDPISEHNRLYWYRQTLGQGPEFLTYFQNEAQLEKSRLLSDRFSAERPKGSFSTLEIQRTEQGDSAMYLCASSFGQANTGELFFGEGSRLTVL.

The V gene is TRBV29-1, the J gene TRBJ2-1, with D possibly matching TRBD1 (6 bases). V lost 1 base to trimming and J lost 0 bases, with 10 bases between them. The length of the CDR3 is 15 residues. Germline-derived CDR1 and CDR2 are SQVTM and ANQGSEA. The CDR3 protein is CSVEGGRSSYNEQFF. The DNA of the CDR3 is TGCAGCGTTGAAGGGGGGCGGAGCTCCTACAATGAGCAGTTCTTC.

The sample holds a few counts of this clone. The rearrangement links TRBV7-9 to TRBJ1-6; D is uncertain. Germline CDR1 reads SEHNR; CDR2 reads FQNEAQ (reference sequence). The CDR3 length is 13 residues. The V and J ends lost 2 bases and 11 bases respectively, with 10 bases between them. The CDR3 DNA is TGTGCCAGCAGCTTAAAGTCGGTGGCACCCCTCCACTTT. Encoded protein: CASSLKSVAPLHF.

The V call is TRBV4-1, the J call TRBJ2-1, with TRBD1 matching 11 bases. With V trimmed by 4 bases and J by 7 bases, 6 bases remained unmatched. Per the germline V gene, CDR1 is MGHRA and CDR2 is YSYEKL. The CDR3 sequence is 15 residues long. The CDR3 reads CASSRGQGAGNEQFF. The CDR3, as DNA: TGCGCCAGCAGCCGTGGACAGGGGGCAGGGAATGAGCAGTTCTTC.

The chain recombines TRBV3-1 (or the pseudogene TRBV3-2) with TRBJ1-6, with D hard to call. Germline V gene lookup returns CDR1 LGHDT and CDR2 YNNKEL (reference sequence). The ends were cut back, 5 bases at V and 8 bases at J, with 10 bases in the middle. The CDR3 extends over 13 amino acids. The CDR3 nucleotides are TGTGCCAGCAGCTCCGACTTCTATTCACCCCTCCACTTT. Translation gives CASSSDFYSPLHF.

The CDR3 DNA is TGCGCCAGCAGACCAGACAGGGTCGGCGGCTCCTACGAGCAGTACTTC. It encodes CASRPDRVGGSYEQYF. The V gene is TRBV4-3, the J gene TRBJ2-7, with 7 bases identical to TRBD1. Germline values: CDR1 LGHNA, CDR2 YSLEER. V shed 6 bases and J 0 bases; nucleotides not matched to a gene: 11. The CDR3 extends over 16 amino acids.

This clone has a handful of counts. This CDR3 is also generated by other DNA sequences in the sample. The chain combines TRBV9 with TRBJ2-1; possible D gene TRBD2, 6 bases. In germline, CDR1 is SGDLS, CDR2 YYNGEE. Deletions cut 2 bases from V and 3 bases from J, with 9 bases between. This CDR3 has 14 residues. CDR3 loop: CASSVGGNYNEQFF. DNA of the CDR3: TGTGCCAGCAGCGTCGGAGGGAACTACAATGAGCAGTTCTTC.